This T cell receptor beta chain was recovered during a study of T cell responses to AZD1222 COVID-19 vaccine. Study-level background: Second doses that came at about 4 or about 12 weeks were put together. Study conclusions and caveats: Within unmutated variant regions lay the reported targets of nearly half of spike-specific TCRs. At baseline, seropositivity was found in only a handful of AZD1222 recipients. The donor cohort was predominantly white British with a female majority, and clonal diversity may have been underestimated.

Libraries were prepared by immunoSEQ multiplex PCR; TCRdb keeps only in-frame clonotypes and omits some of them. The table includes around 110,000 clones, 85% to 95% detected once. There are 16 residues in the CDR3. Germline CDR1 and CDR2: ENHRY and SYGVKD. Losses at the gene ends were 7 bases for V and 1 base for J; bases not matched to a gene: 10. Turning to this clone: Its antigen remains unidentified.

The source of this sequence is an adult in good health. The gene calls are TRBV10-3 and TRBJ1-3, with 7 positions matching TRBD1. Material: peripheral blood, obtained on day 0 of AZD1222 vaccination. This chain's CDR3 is CAIKPSGTDSGNTIYF. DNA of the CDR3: TGTGCCATCAAACCTTCCGGGACAGATTCTGGAAACACCATATATTTT.